The TCR beta chain under discussion was sequenced for a study of blood T cell repertoires in COVID-19. Study in general: Sample material is recorded as cDNA or gDNA derived from T cells, B-cell-depleted T cells, or PBMCs.

CDR1 and CDR2 from the germline V gene are LGHDT and YNNKEL (reference sequence). Germline trimming cut 2 bases from V and 3 bases from J; bases unmatched to any gene: 4. The CDR3 sequence is 14 residues long. Profiling relied on immunoSEQ multiplex PCR, and the TCRdb table lists in-frame clones only, not all of them. The sample carries 90,000 to 110,000 clones, roughly 79% recorded once. The sequenced sample was peripheral blood. The source of this sequence is a woman aged 70 to 79 with acute or convalescent COVID-19. The chain carries TRBV3-1 (or the pseudogene TRBV3-2) and TRBJ2-7; 7 nucleotides line up with TRBD1. The DNA of the CDR3 is TGTGCCAGCAGCCAATCCCGGGACAGCTACGAGCAGTACTTC. Translated, it gives CASSQSRDSYEQYF.